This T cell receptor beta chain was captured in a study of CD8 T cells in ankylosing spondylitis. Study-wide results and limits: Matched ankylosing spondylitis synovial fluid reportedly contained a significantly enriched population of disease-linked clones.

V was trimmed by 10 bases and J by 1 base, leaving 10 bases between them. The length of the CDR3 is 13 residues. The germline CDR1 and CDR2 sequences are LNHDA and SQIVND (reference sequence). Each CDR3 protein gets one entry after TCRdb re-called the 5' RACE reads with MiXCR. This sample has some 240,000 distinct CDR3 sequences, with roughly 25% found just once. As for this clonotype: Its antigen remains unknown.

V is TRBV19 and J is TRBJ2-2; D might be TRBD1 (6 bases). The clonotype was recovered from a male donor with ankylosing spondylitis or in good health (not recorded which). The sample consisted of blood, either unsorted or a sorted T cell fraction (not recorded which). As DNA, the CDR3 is TGTGCCACGGACAGCGTGAACACCGGGGAGCTGTTTTTT. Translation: CATDSVNTGELFF.